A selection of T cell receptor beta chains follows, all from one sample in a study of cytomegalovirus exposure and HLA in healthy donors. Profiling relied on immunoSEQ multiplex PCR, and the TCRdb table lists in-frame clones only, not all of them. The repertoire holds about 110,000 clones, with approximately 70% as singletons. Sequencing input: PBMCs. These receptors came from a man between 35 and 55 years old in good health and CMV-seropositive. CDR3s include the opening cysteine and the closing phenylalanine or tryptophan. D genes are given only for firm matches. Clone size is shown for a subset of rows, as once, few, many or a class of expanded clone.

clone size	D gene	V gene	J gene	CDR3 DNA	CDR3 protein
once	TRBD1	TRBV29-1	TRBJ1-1	TGCAGCGTAGGGGGGACAGGGGAAGGCGGCACTGAAGCTTTCTTT	CSVGGTGEGGTEAFF
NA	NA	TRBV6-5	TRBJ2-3	TGTGCCAGCCGGGGGAGTTTAGAAGATACGCAGTATTTT	CASRGSLEDTQYF
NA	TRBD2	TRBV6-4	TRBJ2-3	TGTGCCAGCAGTGCTAGCGGGAGCACAGATACGCAGTATTTT	CASSASGSTDTQYF
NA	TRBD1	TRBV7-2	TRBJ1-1	TGTGCCAGCAGCTTACTACAGGGGTTAGAAGCTTTCTTT	CASSLLQGLEAFF
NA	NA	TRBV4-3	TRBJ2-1	TGCGCCAGCAGCCAAGATGAGAGGGATTTATACAATGAGCAGTTCTTC	CASSQDERDLYNEQFF
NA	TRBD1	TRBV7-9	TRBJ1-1	TGTGCCAGCAGCCCGTGGACAGGGGCGGCCTCTGAAGCTTTCTTT	CASSPWTGAASEAFF
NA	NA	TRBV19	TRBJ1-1	TGTGCCAGTAGTATTACAGGTTCGATGGCTTTCTTT	CASSITGSMAFF
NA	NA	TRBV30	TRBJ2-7	TGTGCCTGGAGTCTTACAGTCGAGCAGTACTTC	CAWSLTVEQYF
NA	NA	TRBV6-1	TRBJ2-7	TGTGCCAGCAGTCTCAGGACAGACTACGAGCAGTACTTC	CASSLRTDYEQYF
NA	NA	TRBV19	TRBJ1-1	TGTGCCACTACGTGGGGGGGGCGGAACACTGAAGCTTTCTTT	CATTWGGRNTEAFF
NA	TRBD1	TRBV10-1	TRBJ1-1	TGCGCCAGCAGTGAGAAGACAGGGGATAGTAGGAACACTGAAGCTTTCTTT	CASSEKTGDSRNTEAFF
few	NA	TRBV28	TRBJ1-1	TGTGCCAGCAGTTTCGGAGGGGCTGGCACTGAAGCTTTCTTT	CASSFGGAGTEAFF
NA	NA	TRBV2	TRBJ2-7	TGTGCCAGCAGTGATTCCAGGAGAGGGTACGAGCAGTACTTC	CASSDSRRGYEQYF
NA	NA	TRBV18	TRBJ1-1	TGTGCCAGCTCACCACGGCAGGACACTGAAGCTTTCTTT	CASSPRQDTEAFF
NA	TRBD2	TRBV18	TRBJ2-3	TGTGCCAGCTCACCGGTTCTAGCGGGAGCCGGAGATACGCAGTATTTT	CASSPVLAGAGDTQYF
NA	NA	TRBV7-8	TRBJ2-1	TGTGCCAGCAGCGGGGAGGACAGGCCGGGCGGCAATGAGCAGTTCTTC	CASSGEDRPGGNEQFF
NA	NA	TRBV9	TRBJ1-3	TGTGCCAGCAGCACGACGACCCGAGGGTCTGGAAACACCATATATTTT	CASSTTTRGSGNTIYF
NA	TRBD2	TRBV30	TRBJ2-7	TGTGCCGTCCATTTCGGGACTAGCGGGACCGGGAAGCAGTACTTC	CAVHFGTSGTGKQYF
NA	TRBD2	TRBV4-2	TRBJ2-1	TGTGCCAGCAGCCAAGAAGCTAGCGGGCCTTACAATGAGCAGTTCTTC	CASSQEASGPYNEQFF
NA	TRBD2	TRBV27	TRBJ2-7	TGTGCCAGCAGTTTCACGCGGGAGACATACGAGCAGTACTTC	CASSFTRETYEQYF
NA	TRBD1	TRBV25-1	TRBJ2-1	TGTGCCAGCAGCCATCGACAGGGGGCCTACAATGAGCAGTTCTTC	CASSHRQGAYNEQFF
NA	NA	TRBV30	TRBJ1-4	TGTGCCTGGAGTAGCGTTGTTCAGGGGACTAATGAAAAACTGTTTTTT	CAWSSVVQGTNEKLFF
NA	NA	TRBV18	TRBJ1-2	TGTGCCAGCTCACCATCAGGCAGGACTAACTATGGCTACACCTTC	CASSPSGRTNYGYTF
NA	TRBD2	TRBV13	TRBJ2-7	TGTGCCAGCAGACCCAGCGGGAGTGGGTACGAGCAGTACTTC	CASRPSGSGYEQYF